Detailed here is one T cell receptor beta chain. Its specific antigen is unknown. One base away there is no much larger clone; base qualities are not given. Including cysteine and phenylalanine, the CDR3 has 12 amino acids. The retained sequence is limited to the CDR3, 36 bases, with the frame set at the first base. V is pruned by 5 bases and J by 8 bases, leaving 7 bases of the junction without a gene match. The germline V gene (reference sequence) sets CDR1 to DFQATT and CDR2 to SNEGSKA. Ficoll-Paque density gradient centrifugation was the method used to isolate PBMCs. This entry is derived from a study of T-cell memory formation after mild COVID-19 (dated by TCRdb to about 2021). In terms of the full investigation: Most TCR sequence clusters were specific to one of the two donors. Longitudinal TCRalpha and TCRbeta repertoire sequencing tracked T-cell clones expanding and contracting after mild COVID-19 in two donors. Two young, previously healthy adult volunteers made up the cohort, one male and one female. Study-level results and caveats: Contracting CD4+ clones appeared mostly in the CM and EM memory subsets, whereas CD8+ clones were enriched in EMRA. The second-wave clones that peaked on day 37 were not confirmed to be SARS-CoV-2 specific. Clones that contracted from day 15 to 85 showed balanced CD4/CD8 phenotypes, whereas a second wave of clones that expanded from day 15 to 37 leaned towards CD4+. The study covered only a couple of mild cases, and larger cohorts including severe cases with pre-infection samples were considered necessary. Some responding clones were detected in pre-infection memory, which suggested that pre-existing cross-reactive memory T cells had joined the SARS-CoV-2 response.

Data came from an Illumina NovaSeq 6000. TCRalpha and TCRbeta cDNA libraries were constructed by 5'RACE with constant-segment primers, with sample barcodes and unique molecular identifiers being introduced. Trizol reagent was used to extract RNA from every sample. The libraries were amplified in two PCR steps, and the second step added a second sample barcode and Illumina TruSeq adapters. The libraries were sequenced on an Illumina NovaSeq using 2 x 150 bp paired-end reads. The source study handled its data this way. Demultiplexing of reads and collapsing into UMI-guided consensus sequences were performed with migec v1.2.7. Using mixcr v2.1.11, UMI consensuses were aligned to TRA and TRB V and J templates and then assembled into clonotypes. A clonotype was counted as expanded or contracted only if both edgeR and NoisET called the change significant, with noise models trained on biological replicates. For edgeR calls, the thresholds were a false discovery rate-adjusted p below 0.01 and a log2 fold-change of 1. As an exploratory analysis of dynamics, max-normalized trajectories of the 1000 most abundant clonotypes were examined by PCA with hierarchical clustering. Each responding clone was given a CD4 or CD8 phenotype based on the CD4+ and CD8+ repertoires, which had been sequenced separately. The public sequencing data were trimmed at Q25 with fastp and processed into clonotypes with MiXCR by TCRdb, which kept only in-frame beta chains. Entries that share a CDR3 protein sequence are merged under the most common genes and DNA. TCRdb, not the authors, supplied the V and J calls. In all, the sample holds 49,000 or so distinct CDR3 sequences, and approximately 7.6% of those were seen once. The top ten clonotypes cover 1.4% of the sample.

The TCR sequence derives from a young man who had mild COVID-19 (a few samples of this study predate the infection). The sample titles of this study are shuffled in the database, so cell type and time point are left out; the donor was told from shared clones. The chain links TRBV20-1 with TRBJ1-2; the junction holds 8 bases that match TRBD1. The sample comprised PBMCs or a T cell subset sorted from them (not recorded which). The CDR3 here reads CSAAQGAVGYTF. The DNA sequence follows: TGCAGTGCTGCTCAGGGGGCGGTAGGCTACACCTTC.